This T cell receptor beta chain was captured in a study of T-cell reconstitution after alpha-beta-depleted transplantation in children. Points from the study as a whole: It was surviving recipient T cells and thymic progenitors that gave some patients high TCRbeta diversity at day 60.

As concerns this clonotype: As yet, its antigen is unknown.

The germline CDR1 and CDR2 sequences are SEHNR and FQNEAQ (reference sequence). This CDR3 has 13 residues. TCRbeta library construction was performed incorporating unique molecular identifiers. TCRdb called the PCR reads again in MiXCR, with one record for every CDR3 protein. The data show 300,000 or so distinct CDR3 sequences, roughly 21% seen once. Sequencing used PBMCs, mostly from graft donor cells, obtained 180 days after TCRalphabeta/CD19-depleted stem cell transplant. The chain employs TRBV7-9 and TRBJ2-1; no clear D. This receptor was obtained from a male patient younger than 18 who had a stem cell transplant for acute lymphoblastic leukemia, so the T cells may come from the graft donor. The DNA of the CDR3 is TGTGGGGAATGGGCGCCATCCTACAATGAGCAGTTCTTC. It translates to CGEWAPSYNEQFF.